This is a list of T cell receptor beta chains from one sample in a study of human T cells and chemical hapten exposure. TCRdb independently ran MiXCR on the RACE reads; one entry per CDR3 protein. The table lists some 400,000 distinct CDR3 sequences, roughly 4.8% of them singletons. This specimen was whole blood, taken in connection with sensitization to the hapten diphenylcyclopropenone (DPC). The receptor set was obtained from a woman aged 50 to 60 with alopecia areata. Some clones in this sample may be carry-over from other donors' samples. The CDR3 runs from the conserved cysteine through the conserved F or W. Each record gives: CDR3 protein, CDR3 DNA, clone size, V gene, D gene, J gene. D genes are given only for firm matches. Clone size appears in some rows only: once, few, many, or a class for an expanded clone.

cdr3_aa: CASSQEGMSTGELFF
cdr3_nt: TGTGCCAGCAGCCAAGAGGGGATGAGCACCGGGGAGCTGTTTTTT
clone_size: many
v_call: TRBV4-2
d_call: .
j_call: TRBJ2-2

cdr3_aa: CASSGRGGFEKLFF
cdr3_nt: TGTGCCAGCAGTGGCCGTGGGGGCTTTGAAAAACTGTTTTTT
clone_size: .
v_call: TRBV6-5
d_call: .
j_call: TRBJ1-4

cdr3_aa: CSARDPATASTDTQYF
cdr3_nt: TGCAGTGCTAGAGATCCAGCGACTGCTAGCACAGATACGCAGTATTTT
clone_size: many
v_call: TRBV20-1
d_call: .
j_call: TRBJ2-3

cdr3_aa: CASSLGTGGPDTQYF
cdr3_nt: TGTGCCAGCAGCTTAGGGACAGGGGGCCCAGATACGCAGTATTTT
clone_size: many
v_call: TRBV7-9
d_call: TRBD1
j_call: TRBJ2-3

cdr3_aa: CASSPGSDTEAFF
cdr3_nt: TGTGCCAGCAGCCCAGGCTCCGACACTGAAGCTTTCTTT
clone_size: many
v_call: TRBV28
d_call: .
j_call: TRBJ1-1

cdr3_aa: CASSETGNEQFF
cdr3_nt: TGTGCCTCTTCCGAAACCGGGAATGAGCAGTTCTTC
clone_size: many
v_call: TRBV6-5
d_call: .
j_call: TRBJ2-1

cdr3_aa: CATSSSYTVFF
cdr3_nt: TGTGCCACCAGCAGTTCCTACACGGTGTTTTTT
clone_size: few
v_call: TRBV15
d_call: .
j_call: TRBJ1-4

cdr3_aa: CASSSPLVGNYGYTF
cdr3_nt: TGTGCCAGCAGTTCCCCATTGGTGGGCAACTATGGCTACACCTTC
clone_size: many
v_call: TRBV27
d_call: .
j_call: TRBJ1-2

cdr3_aa: CSARDPGQGYYNEQFF
cdr3_nt: TGCAGTGCTAGAGATCCAGGACAGGGCTACTACAATGAGCAGTTCTTC
clone_size: few
v_call: TRBV20-1
d_call: TRBD1
j_call: TRBJ2-1

cdr3_aa: CASSPRLGNQPQHF
cdr3_nt: TGTGCCAGCAGTCCCCGCTTAGGCAATCAGCCCCAGCATTTT
clone_size: .
v_call: TRBV12-3/TRBV12-4
d_call: .
j_call: TRBJ1-5

cdr3_aa: CASTQRTWGYNEQFF
cdr3_nt: TGTGCCAGCACCCAAAGGACCTGGGGGTACAATGAGCAGTTCTTC
clone_size: few
v_call: TRBV12-3/TRBV12-4
d_call: .
j_call: TRBJ2-1

cdr3_aa: CATSYLAKQVYNEQFF
cdr3_nt: TGTGCCACCAGTTACCTCGCCAAGCAGGTCTACAATGAGCAGTTCTTC
clone_size: many
v_call: TRBV24-1
d_call: .
j_call: TRBJ2-1

cdr3_aa: CASSLGTSNLYEQYF
cdr3_nt: TGTGCCAGCAGCTTAGGGACTTCCAATTTGTACGAGCAGTACTTC
clone_size: few
v_call: TRBV13
d_call: .
j_call: TRBJ2-7

cdr3_aa: CASTSGWGPGEKLFF
cdr3_nt: TGTGCCAGCACGTCTGGATGGGGTCCTGGGGAAAAACTGTTTTTT
clone_size: few
v_call: TRBV6-6
d_call: .
j_call: TRBJ1-4

cdr3_aa: CASSQGAGRETQYF
cdr3_nt: TGTGCCAGCAGTCAGGGGGCAGGGCGGGAGACCCAGTACTTC
clone_size: .
v_call: TRBV7-2
d_call: TRBD1
j_call: TRBJ2-5

cdr3_aa: CASSLAQGTGYTF
cdr3_nt: TGTGCCAGCAGTTTAGCGCAAGGTACTGGCTACACCTTC
clone_size: many
v_call: TRBV12-3/TRBV12-4
d_call: .
j_call: TRBJ1-2

cdr3_aa: CASSPRHGENTEAFF
cdr3_nt: TGTGCCAGCTCCCCCCGGCACGGGGAGAACACTGAAGCTTTCTTT
clone_size: many
v_call: TRBV18
d_call: .
j_call: TRBJ1-1

cdr3_aa: CASSSLSTEAFF
cdr3_nt: TGCGCCAGCAGCTCCCTGAGCACTGAAGCTTTCTTT
clone_size: many
v_call: TRBV5-1
d_call: .
j_call: TRBJ1-1

cdr3_aa: CASSLLLAGVDEQYF
cdr3_nt: TGTGCCAGCAGTTTACTGCTAGCGGGAGTTGACGAGCAGTACTTC
clone_size: .
v_call: TRBV12-3/TRBV12-4
d_call: TRBD2
j_call: TRBJ2-7

cdr3_aa: CASSLGRQIYGYTF
cdr3_nt: TGTGCCAGCAGCTTAGGTCGACAGATCTATGGCTACACCTTC
clone_size: many
v_call: TRBV7-9
d_call: .
j_call: TRBJ1-2

cdr3_aa: CASSSTGIENEAFF
cdr3_nt: TGTGCCAGCAGCTCCACAGGGATAGAAAATGAAGCTTTCTTT
clone_size: few
v_call: TRBV7-9
d_call: .
j_call: TRBJ1-1

cdr3_aa: CASSGDIYEQYF
cdr3_nt: TGTGCCAGCAGTGGGGATATCTACGAGCAGTACTTC
clone_size: .
v_call: TRBV25-1
d_call: .
j_call: TRBJ2-7

cdr3_aa: CASSSDRASYEQYF
cdr3_nt: TGCGCCAGCAGCTCGGACAGGGCCTCCTACGAGCAGTACTTC
clone_size: many
v_call: TRBV5-1
d_call: TRBD1
j_call: TRBJ2-7

cdr3_aa: CASSSHGTQYF
cdr3_nt: TGTGCCAGCAGTTCCCACGGGACCCAGTACTTC
clone_size: many
v_call: TRBV6-5
d_call: .
j_call: TRBJ2-5

cdr3_aa: CASSRQGVIQPQHF
cdr3_nt: TGTGCCAGTAGCAGACAGGGGGTAATTCAGCCCCAGCATTTT
clone_size: many
v_call: TRBV19
d_call: TRBD1
j_call: TRBJ1-5

cdr3_aa: CASSPGTGQGYTF
cdr3_nt: TGTGCCAGCAGTCCGGGGACAGGGCAAGGCTACACCTTC
clone_size: many
v_call: TRBV12-3/TRBV12-4
d_call: TRBD1
j_call: TRBJ1-2

cdr3_aa: CASSLGPGATGNTIYF
cdr3_nt: TGTGCCAGCAGCCTCGGACCGGGGGCGACTGGAAACACCATATATTTT
clone_size: .
v_call: TRBV5-5
d_call: .
j_call: TRBJ1-3

cdr3_aa: CASSPTGSARLSAFF
cdr3_nt: TGTGCCAGCAGCCCTACAGGGAGTGCGCGACTCTCAGCTTTCTTT
clone_size: many
v_call: TRBV28
d_call: .
j_call: TRBJ1-1

cdr3_aa: CSARDAGAGEKLFF
cdr3_nt: TGCAGTGCTAGAGATGCGGGGGCCGGTGAAAAACTGTTTTTT
clone_size: .
v_call: TRBV20-1
d_call: .
j_call: TRBJ1-4